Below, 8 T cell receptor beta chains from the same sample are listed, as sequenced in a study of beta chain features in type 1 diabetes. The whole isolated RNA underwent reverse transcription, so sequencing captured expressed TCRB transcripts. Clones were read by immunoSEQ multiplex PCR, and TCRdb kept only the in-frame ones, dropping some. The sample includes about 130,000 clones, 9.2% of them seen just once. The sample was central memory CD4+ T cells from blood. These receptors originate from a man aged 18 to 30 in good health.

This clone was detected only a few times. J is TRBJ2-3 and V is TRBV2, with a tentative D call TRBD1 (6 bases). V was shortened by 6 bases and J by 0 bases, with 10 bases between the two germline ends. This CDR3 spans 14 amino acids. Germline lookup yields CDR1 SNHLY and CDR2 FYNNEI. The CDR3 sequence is CASRGDISTDTQYF. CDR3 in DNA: TGTGCCAGCAGAGGGGACATTAGCACAGATACGCAGTATTTT.

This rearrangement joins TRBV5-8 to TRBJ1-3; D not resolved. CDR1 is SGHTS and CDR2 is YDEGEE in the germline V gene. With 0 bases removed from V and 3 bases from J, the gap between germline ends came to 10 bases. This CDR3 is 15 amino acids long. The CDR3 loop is CASSLAAGLGNTIYF. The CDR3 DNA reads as TGTGCCAGCAGCTTGGCCGCAGGACTTGGAAACACCATATATTTT.

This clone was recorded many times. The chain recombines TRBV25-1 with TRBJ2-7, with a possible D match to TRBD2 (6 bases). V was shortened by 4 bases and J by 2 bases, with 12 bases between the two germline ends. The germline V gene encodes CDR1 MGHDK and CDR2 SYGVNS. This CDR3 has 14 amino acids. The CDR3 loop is CASSVLTSPYEQYF. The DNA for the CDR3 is TGTGCCAGCAGTGTCCTGACTAGTCCCTACGAGCAGTACTTC.

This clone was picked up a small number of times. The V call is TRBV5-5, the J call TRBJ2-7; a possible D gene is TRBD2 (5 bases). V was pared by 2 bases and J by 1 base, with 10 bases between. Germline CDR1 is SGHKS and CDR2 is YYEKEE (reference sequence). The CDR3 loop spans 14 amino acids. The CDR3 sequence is CASSLREGSYEQYF. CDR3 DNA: TGTGCCAGCAGCTTACGGGAAGGTTCCTACGAGCAGTACTTC. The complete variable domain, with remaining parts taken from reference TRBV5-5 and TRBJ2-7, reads DAGVTQSPTHLIKTRGQQVTLRCSPISGHKSVSWYQQVLGQGPQFIFQYYEKEERGRGNFPDRFSARQFPNYSSELNVNALLLGDSALYLCASSLREGSYEQYFGPGTRLTVT.

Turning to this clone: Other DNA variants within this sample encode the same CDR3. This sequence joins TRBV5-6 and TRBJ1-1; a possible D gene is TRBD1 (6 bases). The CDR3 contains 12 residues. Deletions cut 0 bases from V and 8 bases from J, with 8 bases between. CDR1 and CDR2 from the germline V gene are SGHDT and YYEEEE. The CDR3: CASSLEGDEAFF. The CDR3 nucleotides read TGTGCCAGCAGCTTGGAGGGGGACGAAGCTTTCTTT.

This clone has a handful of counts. The DNA of the CDR3 is TGTGCCAGTGAAGGGGGGGCTCTTAATCAGCCCCAGCATTTT. Its translation: CASEGGALNQPQHF. The chain combines TRBV25-1 with TRBJ1-5, with D possibly TRBD1 on 6 matching bases. V lost 9 bases and J 4 bases, leaving 16 bases between the germline ends. The germline V gene encodes CDR1 MGHDK and CDR2 SYGVNS. The CDR3 spans 14 residues.

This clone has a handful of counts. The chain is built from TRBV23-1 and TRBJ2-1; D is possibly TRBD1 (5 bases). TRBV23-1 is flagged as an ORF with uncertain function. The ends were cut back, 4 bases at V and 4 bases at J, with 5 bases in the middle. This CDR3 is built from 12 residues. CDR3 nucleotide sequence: TGCGCCAGCAGTCGACAGTACAATGAGCAGTTCTTC. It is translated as CASSRQYNEQFF.

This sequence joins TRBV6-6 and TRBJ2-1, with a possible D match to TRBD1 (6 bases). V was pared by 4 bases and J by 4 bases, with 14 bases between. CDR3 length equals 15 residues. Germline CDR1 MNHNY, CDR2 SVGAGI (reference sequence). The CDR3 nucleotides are TGTGCCAGCAGTTCTGACGGACAGTATTACAATGAGCAGTTCTTC. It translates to CASSSDGQYYNEQFF.